Described below is a single T cell receptor (beta chain) sequence and its context. A single record per CDR3 protein comes from TCRdb applying MiXCR to the PCR reads. The repertoire holds roughly 100,000 distinct CDR3 sequences, 51% seen once, with roughly 12% in the top ten. This sample was included in a study of CDR3 diversity in severe acne. V lost 0 bases, J lost 0 bases, and 9 bases lay in between. CDR3 size: 15 residues. The germline gives CDR1 SGHTS, CDR2 YDEGEE. The sequence derives from a male donor with acne. Material: blood. The gene calls are TRBV5-8 and TRBJ1-1; possible D gene TRBD1, 5 bases. The CDR3: CASSLGTLLNTEAFF. The CDR3 DNA reads TGTGCCAGCAGCTTGGGGACACTTTTGAACACTGAAGCTTTCTTT.